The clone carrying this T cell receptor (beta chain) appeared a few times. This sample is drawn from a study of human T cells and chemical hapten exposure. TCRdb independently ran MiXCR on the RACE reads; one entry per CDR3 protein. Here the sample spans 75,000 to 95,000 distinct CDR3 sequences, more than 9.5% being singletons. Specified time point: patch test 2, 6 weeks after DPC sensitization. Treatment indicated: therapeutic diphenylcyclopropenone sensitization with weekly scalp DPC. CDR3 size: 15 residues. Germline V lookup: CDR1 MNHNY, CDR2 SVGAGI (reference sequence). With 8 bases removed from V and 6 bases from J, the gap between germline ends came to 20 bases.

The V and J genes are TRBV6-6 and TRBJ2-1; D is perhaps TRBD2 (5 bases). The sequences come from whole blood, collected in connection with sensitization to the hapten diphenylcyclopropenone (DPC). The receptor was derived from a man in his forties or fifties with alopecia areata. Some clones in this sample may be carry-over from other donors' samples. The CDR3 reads CASLLGGPFLNEQFF. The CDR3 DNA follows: TGTGCCAGCCTTCTGGGCGGGCCCTTCCTCAATGAGCAGTTCTTC.